The sequence of this T cell receptor (beta chain) was determined in a study of identical twins. Template switching created a universal primer site, and the cDNA included unique molecular identifiers. TCRdb reanalysed the 5' RACE reads using MiXCR and keeps one entry per CDR3 protein. The sample consists of 550,000 to 800,000 distinct CDR3 sequences, less than 9% of them appearing once. Study-wide results and caveats: The study drew conclusions from cross-sectional statistical analysis, not from following the same donors.

This clonotype was counted ten times or more. Antigen specificity is unknown. In germline, CDR1 is SGHRS, CDR2 YFSETQ. CDR3 size: 11 residues. V lost 5 bases and J 6 bases, leaving 7 bases between the germline ends. Every one of the donors was a healthy Caucasian. This same sample was also taken into another study, of yellow fever vaccine responses in identical twins.

The J gene is TRBJ2-3, the V gene TRBV5-1; D ambiguous. The TCR comes from a woman between 18 and 29 years old in good health. The sequencing sample was made of PBMCs. CDR3 amino acids: CASRALDTQYF. Written as DNA, the CDR3 is TGCGCCAGCAGAGCGCTGGATACGCAGTATTTT.